The clone carrying this T cell receptor (beta chain) has a handful of counts. Its antigen is undetermined. Blood was drawn once from each donor into heparinised tubes. The draws averaged around 0.12 L. This CDR3 is 15 amino acids long. The trim removed 1 base at V and 5 bases at J, leaving 4 bases unmatched. Germline V CDR1 and CDR2: SGHTA, FQGTGA. The data derive from a study of beta chain features in type 1 diabetes. Overall study context: Examined across all samples were almost 110 million sorted cells.

The isolated RNA, all of it, was reverse transcribed, so expressed TCRB transcripts were what got sequenced. Profiled with immunoSEQ multiplex PCR; TCRdb holds only in-frame clones, not every one. The table has about 370,000 clones, around 15% seen once; the top ten hold about 0.019%. Study findings and constraints: Comparison showed that naive, central memory and Treg TCRB repertoires appeared more similar among patients than among healthy donors. Whatever favoring of shorter templates PCR might show would apply equally to patients and controls.

Sequencing used naive CD4+ T cells from blood. The chain recombines TRBV7-3 with TRBJ1-5, with TRBD1 matching 8 bases. This receptor was taken from a woman younger than 30 in good health. CDR3 protein: CASSLRTGTDQPQHF. The CDR3 DNA sequence: TGTGCCAGCAGCTTAAGGACAGGGACCGATCAGCCCCAGCATTTT.